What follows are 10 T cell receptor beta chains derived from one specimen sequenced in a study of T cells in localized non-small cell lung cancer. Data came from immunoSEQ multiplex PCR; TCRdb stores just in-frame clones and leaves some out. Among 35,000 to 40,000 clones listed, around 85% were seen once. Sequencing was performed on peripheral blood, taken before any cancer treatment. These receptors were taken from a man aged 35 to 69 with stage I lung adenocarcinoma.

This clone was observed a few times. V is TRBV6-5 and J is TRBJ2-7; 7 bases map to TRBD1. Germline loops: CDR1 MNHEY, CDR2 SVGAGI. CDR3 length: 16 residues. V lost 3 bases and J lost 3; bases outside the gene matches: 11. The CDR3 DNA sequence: TGTGCCAGCAGTTATGCCCCCCCCCGGGACAGCTACGAGCAGTACTTC. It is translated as CASSYAPPRDSYEQYF.

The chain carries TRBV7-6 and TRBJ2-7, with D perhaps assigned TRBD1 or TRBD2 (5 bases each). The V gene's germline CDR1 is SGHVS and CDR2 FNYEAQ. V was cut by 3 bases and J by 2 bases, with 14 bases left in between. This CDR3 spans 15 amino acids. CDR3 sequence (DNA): TGTGCCAGCAGCTTGGGGTTTAGGGGACCCTACGAGCAGTACTTC. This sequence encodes CASSLGFRGPYEQYF.

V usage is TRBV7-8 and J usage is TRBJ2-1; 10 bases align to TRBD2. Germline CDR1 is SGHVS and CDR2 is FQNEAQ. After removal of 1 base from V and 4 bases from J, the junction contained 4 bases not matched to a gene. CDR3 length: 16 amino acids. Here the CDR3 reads CASSLEAGGLYNEQFF. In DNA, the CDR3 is TGTGCCAGCAGCTTAGAAGCGGGAGGGCTTTACAATGAGCAGTTCTTC.

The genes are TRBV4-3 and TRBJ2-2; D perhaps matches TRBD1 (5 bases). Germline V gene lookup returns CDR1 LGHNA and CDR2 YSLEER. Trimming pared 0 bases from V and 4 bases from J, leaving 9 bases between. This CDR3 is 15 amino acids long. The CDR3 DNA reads TGCGCCAGCAGCCAAGATTGGACAAGCACCGGGGAGCTGTTTTTT. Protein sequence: CASSQDWTSTGELFF.

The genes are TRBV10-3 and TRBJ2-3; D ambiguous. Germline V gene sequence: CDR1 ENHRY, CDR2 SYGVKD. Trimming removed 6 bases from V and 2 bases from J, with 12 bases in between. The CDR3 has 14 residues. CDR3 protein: CAIRVERNTDTQYF. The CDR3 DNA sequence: TGTGCCATCAGGGTTGAGAGAAACACAGATACGCAGTATTTT.

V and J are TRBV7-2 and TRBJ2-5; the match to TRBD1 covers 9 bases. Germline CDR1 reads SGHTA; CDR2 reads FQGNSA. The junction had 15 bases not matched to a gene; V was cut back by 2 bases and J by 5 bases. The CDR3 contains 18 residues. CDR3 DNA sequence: TGTGCCAGCAGCTTATTAAGGGGGGGGACAGGGACCGTTGAGACCCAGTACTTC. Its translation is CASSLLRGGTGTVETQYF. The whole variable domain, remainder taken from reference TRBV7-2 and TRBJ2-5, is GAGVSQSPSNKVTEKGKDVELRCDPISGHTALYWYRQSLGQGLEFLIYFQGNSAPDKSGLPSDRFSAERTGGSVSTLTIQRTQQEDSAVYLCASSLLRGGTGTVETQYFGPGTRLLVL.

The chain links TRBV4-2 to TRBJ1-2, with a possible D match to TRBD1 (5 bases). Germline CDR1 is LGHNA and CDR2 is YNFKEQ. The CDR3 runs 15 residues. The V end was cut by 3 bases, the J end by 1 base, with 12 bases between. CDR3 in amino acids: CASSHGQGNNYGYTF. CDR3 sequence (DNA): TGTGCCAGCAGCCACGGCCAGGGAAATAACTATGGCTACACCTTC.

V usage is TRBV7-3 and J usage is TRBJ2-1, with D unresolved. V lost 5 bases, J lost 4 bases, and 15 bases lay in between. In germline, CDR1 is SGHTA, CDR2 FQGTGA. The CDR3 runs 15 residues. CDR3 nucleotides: TGTGCCAGCAGCCCCTCCCACCTTGAATACAATGAGCAGTTCTTC. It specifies CASSPSHLEYNEQFF.

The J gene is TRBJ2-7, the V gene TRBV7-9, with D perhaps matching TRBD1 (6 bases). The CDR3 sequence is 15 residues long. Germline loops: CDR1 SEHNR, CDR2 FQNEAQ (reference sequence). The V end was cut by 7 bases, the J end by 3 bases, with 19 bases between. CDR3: CASTPGQGISYEQYF. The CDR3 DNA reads TGTGCCAGCACCCCAGGGCAGGGGATCAGCTACGAGCAGTACTTC.

CDR3 region: CASSLYPGRWEQYF. The CDR3 nucleotides read TGTGCCAGCAGCTTATATCCCGGGCGCTGGGAGCAGTACTTC. This rearrangement joins TRBV7-2 to TRBJ2-7; D remains ambiguous. Trimming stripped 2 bases from V and 7 bases from J, with 15 bases between. The germline V gene encodes CDR1 SGHTA and CDR2 FQGNSA. This CDR3 has 14 amino acids.